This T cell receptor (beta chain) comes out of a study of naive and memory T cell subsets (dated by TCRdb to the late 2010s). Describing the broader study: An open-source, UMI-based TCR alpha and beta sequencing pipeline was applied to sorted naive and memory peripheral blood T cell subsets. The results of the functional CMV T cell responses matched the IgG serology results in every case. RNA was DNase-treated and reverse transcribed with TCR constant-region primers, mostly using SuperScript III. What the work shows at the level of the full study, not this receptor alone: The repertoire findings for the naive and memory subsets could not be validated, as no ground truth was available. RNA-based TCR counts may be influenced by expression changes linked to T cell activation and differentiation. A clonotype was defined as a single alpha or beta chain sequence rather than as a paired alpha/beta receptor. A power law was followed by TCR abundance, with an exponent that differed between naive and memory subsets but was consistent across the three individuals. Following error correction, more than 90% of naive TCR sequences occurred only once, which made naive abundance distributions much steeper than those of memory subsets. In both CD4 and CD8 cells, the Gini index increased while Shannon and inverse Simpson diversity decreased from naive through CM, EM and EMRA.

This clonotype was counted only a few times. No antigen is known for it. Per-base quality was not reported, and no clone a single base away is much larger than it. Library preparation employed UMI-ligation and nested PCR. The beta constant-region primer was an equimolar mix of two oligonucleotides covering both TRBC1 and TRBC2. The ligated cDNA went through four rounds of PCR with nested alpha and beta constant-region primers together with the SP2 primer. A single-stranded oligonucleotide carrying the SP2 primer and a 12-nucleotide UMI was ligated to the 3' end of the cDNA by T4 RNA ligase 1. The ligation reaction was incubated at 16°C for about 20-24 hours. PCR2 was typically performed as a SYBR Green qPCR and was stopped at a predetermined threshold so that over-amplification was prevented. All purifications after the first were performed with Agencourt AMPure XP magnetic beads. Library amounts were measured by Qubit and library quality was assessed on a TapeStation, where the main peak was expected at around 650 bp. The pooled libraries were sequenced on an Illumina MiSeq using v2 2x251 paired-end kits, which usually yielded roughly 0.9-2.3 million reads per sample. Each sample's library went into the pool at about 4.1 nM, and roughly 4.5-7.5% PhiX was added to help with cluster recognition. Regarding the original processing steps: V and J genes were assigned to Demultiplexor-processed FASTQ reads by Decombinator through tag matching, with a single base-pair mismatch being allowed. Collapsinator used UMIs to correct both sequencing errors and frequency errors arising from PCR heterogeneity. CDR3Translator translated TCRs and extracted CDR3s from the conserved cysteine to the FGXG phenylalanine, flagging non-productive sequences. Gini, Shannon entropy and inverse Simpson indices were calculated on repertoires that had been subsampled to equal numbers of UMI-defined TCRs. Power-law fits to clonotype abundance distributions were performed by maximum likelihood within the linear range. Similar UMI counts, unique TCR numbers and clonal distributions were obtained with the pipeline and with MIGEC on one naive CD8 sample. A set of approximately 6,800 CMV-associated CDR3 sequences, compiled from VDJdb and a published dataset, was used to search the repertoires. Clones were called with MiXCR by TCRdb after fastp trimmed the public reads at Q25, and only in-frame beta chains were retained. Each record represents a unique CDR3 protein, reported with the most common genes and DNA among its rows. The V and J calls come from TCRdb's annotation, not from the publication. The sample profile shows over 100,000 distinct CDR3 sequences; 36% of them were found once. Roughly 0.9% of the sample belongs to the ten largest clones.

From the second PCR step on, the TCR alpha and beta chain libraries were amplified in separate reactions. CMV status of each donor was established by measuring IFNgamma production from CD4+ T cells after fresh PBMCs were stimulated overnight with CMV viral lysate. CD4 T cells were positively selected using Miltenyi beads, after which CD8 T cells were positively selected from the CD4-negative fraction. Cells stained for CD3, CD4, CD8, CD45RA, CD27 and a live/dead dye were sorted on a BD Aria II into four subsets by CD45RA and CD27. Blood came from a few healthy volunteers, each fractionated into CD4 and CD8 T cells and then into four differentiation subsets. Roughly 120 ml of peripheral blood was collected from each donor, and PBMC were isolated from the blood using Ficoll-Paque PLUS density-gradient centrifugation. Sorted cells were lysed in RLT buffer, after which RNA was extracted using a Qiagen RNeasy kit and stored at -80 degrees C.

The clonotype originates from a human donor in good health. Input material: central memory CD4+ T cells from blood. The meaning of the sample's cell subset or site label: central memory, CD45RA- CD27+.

In nucleotide form, the sequence is TGTGCCAGCAGCTTGTCGACTGTGGCATTCCGACGCTACGAGCAGTACTTC. Protein translation: CASSLSTVAFRRYEQYF. Recombination joined TRBV5-6 with TRBJ2-7; the D gene cannot be named for sure. There are 17 amino acids in the CDR3, from cysteine to phenylalanine inclusive. Only the CDR3 DNA is retained, 51 bases long and in frame from the first base. V gives up 1 base and J gives up 3 bases, and the segment between their germline ends measures 20 bases. Per the germline V gene, SGHDT is the CDR1 and YYEEEE is the CDR2.